This entry features one T cell receptor beta chain sequence. Its antigen is unidentified. This entry comes from a study of memory CD8 T cells in hepatitis C reinfection. At the level of the study: Chronic HCV followed reinfection in a couple of donors who cleared primary infection. Reinfection meant HCV RNA positivity after two negatives ≥60 days apart.

Study outcomes and limitations: Conclusions on public clonotypes and secondary clearance were not definitive with five donors.

Generated by immunoSEQ multiplex PCR, the TCRdb table keeps only in-frame clones and is missing some. This table holds 35,000 to 50,000 clones, 70% to 90% found once. V lost 5 bases, J lost 5 bases, and 11 bases stayed unmatched. CDR3 length equals 15 residues. The V gene's germline CDR1 is SGHAT and CDR2 FQNNGV. Noted time point: peak reinfection, 3 to 8 weeks after reinfection detection. Sorted cells were sequenced directly ex vivo without any in vitro expansion. The chain is built from TRBV11-2 and TRBJ2-5, with 7 bases that match TRBD1. Input material: naive CD8+ T cells sorted from blood. This receptor was taken from a man between 18 and 35 years old with hepatitis C virus infection. The CDR3 sequence: CASSPRTGARETQYF. In nucleotides, the CDR3 is TGTGCCAGCAGCCCCCGGACAGGAGCTCGGGAGACCCAGTACTTC.